Each of the 5 T cell receptor beta chains below was sequenced from the same sample in a study of monozygotic twins with cystic fibrosis (dated by TCRdb to the early 2020s). Library method: the immunoSEQ multiplex PCR assay. This immuneACCESS table, as held by TCRdb, lists in-frame sequences with V and J called but not all clones. Of the missing ones, under half trace to an unresolved V gene in checked studies; the others have no known cause. A total of roughly 26,000 clones appear in this sample, 90% of them only once. About 0.54% of the sample is held by the ten biggest clonotypes. The sample taken for sequencing was blood. The source of these receptors is a girl aged 2-10 years with cystic fibrosis.

This chain connects TRBV19 to TRBJ1-4; maybe TRBD1 (6 bases). CDR1 and CDR2 from the germline V gene are LNHDA and SQIVND (reference sequence). The CDR3 contains 15 residues. The V gene lost 7 bases and the J gene lost 12 bases, with 24 bases spanning the gap. In DNA form, the CDR3 reads TGTGCCAGTAACCTACAGGGCCGGGGAGCAGAGGAACTGTTTTTT. Translation: CASNLQGRGAEELFF.

The chain joins TRBV4-1 to TRBJ2-3, with 9 bases lining up with TRBD2. The germline V gene encodes CDR1 MGHRA and CDR2 YSYEKL. The V gene end was trimmed by 0 bases and the J gene end by 4 bases; junction bases not matched to a gene: 8. The CDR3 has 17 residues. CDR3 residues: CASSQDRAGGPPDTQYF. The CDR3 DNA sequence: TGCGCCAGCAGCCAAGATAGGGCGGGGGGGCCTCCAGATACGCAGTATTTT.

This chain connects TRBV6-6 to TRBJ1-2; possible D gene TRBD1, 5 bases. The germline CDR1 and CDR2 sequences are MNHNY and SVGAGI (reference sequence). The germline V and J ends were trimmed by 6 bases and 4 bases, with 15 bases remaining between them. The CDR3 loop spans 14 amino acids. The CDR3 bases are TGTGCCAGCAGGAGAGGACCCGGGGGCTATGGCTACACCTTC. Residues: CASRRGPGGYGYTF.

The chain carries TRBV4-1 and TRBJ2-6, with 8 bases that match TRBD1. The trim removed 3 bases at V and 0 bases at J, leaving 1 base unmatched. Germline CDR1 and CDR2: MGHRA and YSYEKL. The CDR3 totals 16 residues. CDR3 sequence: CASSQGTGSGANVLTF. The CDR3 DNA follows: TGCGCCAGCAGCCAGGGGACAGGCTCTGGGGCCAACGTCCTGACTTTC.

This clone was counted a single time. The rearrangement links TRBV10-3 to TRBJ2-7; a possible D gene is TRBD1 (6 bases). CDR1 is ENHRY, CDR2 SYGVKD, per germline. The length of the CDR3 is 14 residues. V was clipped by 0 bases and J by 0 bases, with 6 bases between them. The DNA for the CDR3 is TGTGCCATCAGTGAGTCGGACAGCTCCTACGAGCAGTACTTC. Its translation: CAISESDSSYEQYF.